The entry below describes one TCR beta chain. The antigen is undetermined. Likely a read error: the CDR3 ends without its conserved phenylalanine or tryptophan. It is unclear where the CDR3 begins or ends on the DNA, so no DNA is shown, and the CDR3 is as TCRdb lists it. Targeted sequencing depth ranged from 1 in 200,000 to 1 in 1 million T cells. The protocol was immunoSEQ multiplex PCR, while the TCRdb copy is restricted to in-frame clones and leaves out a portion. The repertoire holds 29,000 or so clones, with approximately 80% as singletons. The sample originates from a study of cytotoxic CD8 clonotypes in ibrutinib-treated CLL. Study-wide background: Productive templates per sample averaged nearly 260,000; productive rearrangements, 75,000 to 100,000.

Study outcomes and limitations: Baseline clonality, higher than in age-matched healthy donors, tracked circulating CD8+ T-cell counts.

The receptor comes from a human donor with chronic lymphocytic leukemia. The input for sequencing was PBMCs, taken after 36 months of ibrutinib treatment.

The CDR3 loop reads CAISEGGTV. The chain couples TRBV10-3 to TRBJ1-2. The CDR3 adds up to 9 amino acids, both ends counted. The germline V gene has CDR1 ENHRY and CDR2 SYGVKD.